The 13 T cell receptor beta chains listed next were all sequenced from one sample in a study of stem cell transplantation in POMP-related autoinflammatory disease. These receptors have no known antigen. The table came from immunoSEQ multiplex PCR; TCRdb's copy has only in-frame clones and leaves some out. This repertoire shows some 9,200 clones, roughly nine tenths found once; its top ten account for less than 3%. Study-wide results and limits: Patients with PRAID showed a restricted number of unique TRB V-J gene pairings. In patients with PRAID, every analyzed T-cell subset tended to show lower diversity and higher clonality.

Sequencing used CD8+ T cells from PBMCs, obtained before stem cell transplantation. Receptor source: a human donor with POMP-related autoinflammation and immune dysregulation (PRAID).

The J gene is TRBJ2-3, the V gene TRBV5-4; D gene uncertain. CDR1 is SGHNT and CDR2 is YYREEE in the germline V gene (reference sequence). There are 15 residues in the CDR3. V lost 4 bases and J 2 bases, leaving 14 bases between the germline ends. The CDR3 reads CASSLGVLDTDTQYF. In DNA, the CDR3 is TGTGCCAGCAGCCTTGGTGTTCTCGACACAGATACGCAGTATTTT.

The rearrangement uses TRBV7-2 and TRBJ2-7, with 7 bases lining up with TRBD1. Losses at the gene ends were 3 bases for V and 2 bases for J; bases not matched to a gene: 7. Germline-derived CDR1 and CDR2 are SGHTA and FQGNSA. The CDR3 extends over 15 amino acids. CDR3 coding DNA: TGTGCCAGCAGCTTCGGTTGGACAGGCACCTACGAGCAGTACTTC. Translated: CASSFGWTGTYEQYF.

The rearrangement uses TRBV21-1 and TRBJ2-7. TRBV21-1 is labeled a pseudogene. CDR3 length: 12 amino acids. CDR3 amino acids: CASSKGGYEQYF. CDR3 nucleotides: TGTGCCAGCAGCAAAGGGGGCTACGAGCAGTACTTC.

This clone has only a few counts. This chain joins TRBV6-5 and TRBJ1-5; the D is unclear. The germline V gene encodes CDR1 MNHEY and CDR2 SVGAGI. With 2 bases removed from V and 3 bases from J, the gap between germline ends came to 5 bases. The CDR3 consists of 13 residues. Written as DNA, the CDR3 is TGTGCCAGCAGTTACGGTGTCAATCAGCCCCAGCATTTT. Amino acid sequence: CASSYGVNQPQHF.

This clone was recorded only once. This rearrangement joins TRBV9 to TRBJ1-6; D might be TRBD1 (5 bases). The V and J ends lost 3 bases and 6 bases respectively, with 10 bases between them. CDR1 and CDR2 from the germline V gene are SGDLS and YYNGEE. The CDR3 loop spans 14 amino acids. The CDR3: CASSEGDSNSPLHF. The DNA of the CDR3 is TGTGCCAGCAGCGAAGGGGATAGTAATTCACCCCTCCACTTT.

This chain joins TRBV29-1 and TRBJ2-2; 9 bases match TRBD2. Germline assignment: CDR1 SQVTM and CDR2 ANQGSEA. CDR3 length: 15 residues. Trimming at V came to 4 bases and at J to 7 bases, leaving 10 bases not matched to a gene. The CDR3 loop reads CSVVGLAGRVGELFF. The DNA for the CDR3 is TGCAGCGTTGTAGGTCTAGCGGGGAGGGTCGGGGAGCTGTTTTTT.

The chain couples TRBV27 to TRBJ1-2; D uncertain. CDR3 length: 12 amino acids. The V gene lost 8 bases and the J gene lost 3 bases, with 10 bases spanning the gap. Per germline, CDR1 MNHEY and CDR2 SMNVEV (reference sequence). The chain's CDR3 is CASGWAYYGYTF. The DNA for the CDR3 is TGTGCCAGCGGATGGGCTTACTATGGCTACACCTTC.

The chain employs TRBV6-5 and TRBJ2-6; the D gene is possibly TRBD2 (5 bases). Germline CDR1 is MNHEY and CDR2 is SVGAGI. The CDR3 has 15 residues. Trimming took off 8 bases at V and 4 bases at J, with 15 bases between the two ends. This CDR3 reads CASRAVLGGANVLTF. CDR3 sequence (DNA): TGTGCCAGCCGGGCGGTACTAGGCGGGGCCAACGTCCTGACTTTC.

This clone appeared a few times. The chain joins TRBV23-1 to TRBJ1-4, with D possibly TRBD1 on 5 matching bases. TRBV23-1 is treated as an ORF (open reading frame) with a function not yet certain. V was trimmed by 3 bases and J by 0 bases, leaving 14 bases between them. This CDR3 has 17 amino acids. The CDR3 sequence is CASSHPGRIATNEKLFF. The CDR3 bases are TGCGCCAGCAGTCATCCGGGACGGATTGCAACTAATGAAAAACTGTTTTTT.

The V call is TRBV20-1, the J call TRBJ1-1; D is unclear. The germline V and J ends were trimmed by 3 bases and 1 base, with 0 bases remaining between them. Germline V gene lookup returns CDR1 DFQATT and CDR2 SNEGSKA (reference sequence). The CDR3 loop spans 10 amino acids. The CDR3 reads CSARNTEAFF. In DNA, the CDR3 is TGCAGTGCTAGGAACACTGAAGCTTTCTTT.

The chain links TRBV9 to TRBJ1-1; 8 nucleotides align to TRBD1. The junction had 4 bases not matched to a gene; V was cut back by 0 bases and J by 6 bases. Germline V gives CDR1 SGDLS, CDR2 YYNGEE. This CDR3 is built from 14 residues. The CDR3 sequence: CASSVGDRTAEAFF. The CDR3 region has the DNA TGTGCCAGCAGCGTAGGGGACAGGACGGCTGAAGCTTTCTTT.

V usage is TRBV9 and J usage is TRBJ1-4, with TRBD1 identical over 9 bases. Germline V gene sequence: CDR1 SGDLS, CDR2 YYNGEE. The CDR3 contains 15 residues. Unmatched junction bases numbered 7, after V lost 4 bases and J lost 6 bases. CDR3 sequence reads: CASSPGTGFDEKLFF. CDR3 bases: TGTGCCAGCAGCCCCGGGACAGGGTTTGATGAAAAACTGTTTTTT. Full variable domain (remainder filled in from reference TRBV9 and TRBJ1-4): DSGVTQTPKHLITATGQRVTLRCSPRSGDLSVYWYQQSLDQGLQFLIQYYNGEERAKGNILERFSAQQFPDLHSELNLSSLELGDSALYFCASSPGTGFDEKLFFGSGTQLSVL.

This clone is a singleton in its sample. This chain joins TRBV9 and TRBJ2-7; 9 bases align to TRBD1. CDR3 size: 14 residues. Germline CDR1 reads SGDLS; CDR2 reads YYNGEE. V was pared by 4 bases and J by 5 bases, with 7 bases of the junction left unmatched. The DNA for the CDR3 is TGTGCCAGCAGCCCCGGGACAGGGAGGAACGAGCAGTACTTC. It specifies CASSPGTGRNEQYF.